This T cell receptor beta chain was retrieved from a study of early T cells in non-severe SARS-CoV-2 infection. Overall study context: It was bulk RNA from unsorted whole blood that was sequenced, and the chains were unpaired.

Germline values: CDR1 WSHSY, CDR2 SAAADI. This CDR3 is 16 amino acids long. V shed 2 bases and J shed 6 bases, with 17 bases lying between them. Findings of the study overall: Clonotype matching in VDJdb favored anti-spike CD8 responses and did not capture private and CD4 specificities.

This clonotype was seen at least ten times. The antigen is undetermined. Researchers attached unique molecular identifiers to individual cDNA molecules. A single record per CDR3 protein comes from TCRdb applying MiXCR to the 5' RACE reads. In the table there are roughly 28,000 distinct CDR3 sequences, 3.5% to 4.5% of which are singletons. The chain recombines TRBV10-2 with TRBJ2-4; possibly TRBD1 for D (6 bases). Sequencing input: whole blood. The sequence was collected from an adult who was a healthcare worker with PCR-confirmed SARS-CoV-2 infection or an uninfected control (not recorded which). DNA for the CDR3: TGCGCCAGCAGTGAGAGCCCTGAGGGCAGGGGAAACATTCAGTACTTC. Residues: CASSESPEGRGNIQYF.